These T cell receptor beta chains were read from a single sample in a study of cytomegalovirus exposure and HLA in healthy donors. Profiling relied on immunoSEQ multiplex PCR, and the TCRdb table lists in-frame clones only, not all of them. The sample holds about 87,000 clones, 75% to 85% seen once. What was sequenced was PBMCs. The source is a woman in her thirties or forties in good health and CMV-seronegative. CDR3s include the opening cysteine and the closing phenylalanine or tryptophan. D genes are given only for firm matches. The size of a clone is reported for some rows only, either as once, few or many, or as a class for expanded clones.

j_call: TRBJ2-7
v_call: TRBV15
clone_size: -
d_call: -
cdr3_aa: CATSREEASYYEQYF
cdr3_nt: TGTGCCACCAGCAGAGAAGAGGCCAGCTACTACGAGCAGTACTTC

j_call: TRBJ2-1
v_call: TRBV9
clone_size: -
d_call: -
cdr3_aa: CASSVAGVSYNEQFF
cdr3_nt: TGTGCCAGCAGCGTAGCGGGGGTATCCTACAATGAGCAGTTCTTC

j_call: TRBJ1-1
v_call: TRBV4-3
clone_size: -
d_call: -
cdr3_aa: CASSQDIGQSEAFF
cdr3_nt: TGCGCCAGCAGCCAAGATATCGGACAGAGTGAAGCTTTCTTT

j_call: TRBJ2-1
v_call: TRBV28
clone_size: once
d_call: -
cdr3_aa: CASSLYGSEQFF
cdr3_nt: TGTGCCAGCAGTTTATACGGGTCCGAGCAGTTCTTC

j_call: TRBJ2-1
v_call: TRBV5-3
clone_size: -
d_call: TRBD1
cdr3_aa: CARSLRRTGTYNEQFF
cdr3_nt: TGTGCCAGAAGCTTGCGTAGGACAGGGACATACAATGAGCAGTTCTTC

j_call: TRBJ2-1
v_call: TRBV4-1
clone_size: -
d_call: -
cdr3_aa: CASSQDVAEDYNEQFF
cdr3_nt: TGCGCCAGCAGCCAAGATGTAGCGGAGGATTACAATGAGCAGTTCTTC

j_call: TRBJ1-5
v_call: TRBV9
clone_size: -
d_call: -
cdr3_aa: CASSRSAWGDQPQHF
cdr3_nt: TGTGCCAGCAGCAGGAGTGCGTGGGGAGATCAGCCCCAGCATTTT

j_call: TRBJ2-7
v_call: TRBV7-6
clone_size: -
d_call: -
cdr3_aa: CSSSLDRGEQYF
cdr3_nt: TGTTCCAGCAGCCTGGACAGAGGGGAGCAGTACTTC

j_call: TRBJ2-2
v_call: TRBV7-3
clone_size: -
d_call: -
cdr3_aa: CASSVSRGTGELFF
cdr3_nt: TGTGCCAGCAGCGTCTCTAGGGGTACCGGGGAGCTGTTTTTT

j_call: TRBJ2-2
v_call: TRBV2
clone_size: -
d_call: TRBD2
cdr3_aa: CASSEPPRGLAANTGELFF
cdr3_nt: TGTGCCAGCAGTGAACCGCCACGAGGACTAGCGGCGAACACCGGGGAGCTGTTTTTT

j_call: TRBJ2-2
v_call: TRBV2
clone_size: -
d_call: TRBD1
cdr3_aa: CASSDYRGRVTGELFF
cdr3_nt: TGTGCCAGCAGTGATTACAGGGGGCGCGTCACCGGGGAGCTGTTTTTT

j_call: TRBJ2-3
v_call: TRBV5-1
clone_size: few
d_call: TRBD1
cdr3_aa: CASSPGQGGLTDTQYF
cdr3_nt: TGCGCCAGCAGCCCAGGACAGGGGGGTTTGACAGATACGCAGTATTTT

j_call: TRBJ1-3
v_call: TRBV5-4
clone_size: -
d_call: TRBD1
cdr3_aa: CASSFWQGAGGNTIYF
cdr3_nt: TGTGCCAGCAGCTTCTGGCAGGGGGCTGGTGGAAACACCATATATTTT

j_call: TRBJ2-3
v_call: TRBV12-2
clone_size: -
d_call: -
cdr3_aa: CASRLAGTSGGTDTQYF
cdr3_nt: TGTGCAAGTCGCTTAGCGGGGACTAGCGGGGGCACAGATACGCAGTATTTT

j_call: TRBJ1-1
v_call: TRBV5-1
clone_size: few
d_call: -
cdr3_aa: CASSQQGTNTEAFF
cdr3_nt: TGCGCCAGCAGCCAACAGGGAACGAACACTGAAGCTTTCTTT

j_call: TRBJ2-1
v_call: TRBV5-4
clone_size: -
d_call: TRBD1
cdr3_aa: CASSGGQTYNEQFF
cdr3_nt: TGTGCCAGCAGCGGGGGACAGACTTACAATGAGCAGTTCTTC

j_call: TRBJ1-3
v_call: TRBV30
clone_size: -
d_call: -
cdr3_aa: CASNRGKVSGNTIYF
cdr3_nt: TGTGCCTCGAATCGCGGGAAAGTCAGTGGAAACACCATATATTTT

j_call: TRBJ1-6
v_call: TRBV27
clone_size: once
d_call: TRBD1
cdr3_aa: CASGGHRGDNSPLHF
cdr3_nt: TGTGCCAGCGGGGGGCACAGGGGTGATAATTCACCCCTCCACTTT

j_call: TRBJ1-6
v_call: TRBV5-1
clone_size: once
d_call: TRBD1
cdr3_aa: CASSLDGTGASPLHF
cdr3_nt: TGCGCCAGCAGCTTGGATGGGACAGGGGCTTCACCCCTCCACTTT

j_call: TRBJ1-1
v_call: TRBV5-1
clone_size: -
d_call: -
cdr3_aa: CASSGTGTLNTEAFF
cdr3_nt: TGCGCCAGCAGCGGCACCGGGACATTGAACACTGAAGCTTTCTTT

j_call: TRBJ2-3
v_call: TRBV10-3
clone_size: -
d_call: TRBD1
cdr3_aa: CAIRSDIPRGSDTQYF
cdr3_nt: TGTGCCATCAGGTCGGACATCCCCAGGGGGTCAGATACGCAGTATTTT

j_call: TRBJ1-1
v_call: TRBV28
clone_size: -
d_call: TRBD1
cdr3_aa: CASRPGTGGRAFF
cdr3_nt: TGTGCCAGCAGACCCGGGACAGGGGGCAGGGCTTTCTTT

j_call: TRBJ1-1
v_call: TRBV4-2
clone_size: -
d_call: -
cdr3_aa: CASSQDQRVTEAFF
cdr3_nt: TGTGCCAGCAGCCAAGATCAAAGAGTTACTGAAGCTTTCTTT

j_call: TRBJ2-2
v_call: TRBV4-1
clone_size: -
d_call: -
cdr3_aa: CASSQDSGMNTGELFF
cdr3_nt: TGCGCCAGCAGCCAAGATTCAGGGATGAACACCGGGGAGCTGTTTTTT

j_call: TRBJ2-7
v_call: TRBV10-3
clone_size: few
d_call: -
cdr3_aa: CATSDSNSYEQYF
cdr3_nt: TGTGCCACCTCTGACAGCAACTCCTACGAGCAGTACTTC

j_call: TRBJ2-5
v_call: TRBV4-2
clone_size: -
d_call: -
cdr3_aa: CASSQEGRETQYF
cdr3_nt: TGTGCCAGCAGCCAAGAGGGGAGGGAGACCCAGTACTTC

j_call: TRBJ2-7
v_call: TRBV9
clone_size: once
d_call: TRBD1
cdr3_aa: CASSVGQVGYEQYF
cdr3_nt: TGTGCCAGCAGCGTCGGACAGGTAGGCTACGAGCAGTACTTC

j_call: TRBJ2-7
v_call: TRBV7-8
clone_size: -
d_call: -
cdr3_aa: CASSLDNYEQYF
cdr3_nt: TGTGCCAGCAGCTTAGATAACTACGAGCAGTACTTC

j_call: TRBJ1-2
v_call: TRBV7-2
clone_size: -
d_call: -
cdr3_aa: CASSLLTEHYGYTF
cdr3_nt: TGTGCCAGCAGCTTGCTGACAGAACACTATGGCTACACCTTC

j_call: TRBJ2-5
v_call: TRBV5-8
clone_size: -
d_call: -
cdr3_aa: CASSPGTNMETQYF
cdr3_nt: TGTGCCAGCAGTCCTGGGACAAATATGGAGACCCAGTACTTC

j_call: TRBJ1-1
v_call: TRBV7-2
clone_size: -
d_call: TRBD1
cdr3_aa: CASSSSGQLNTEAFF
cdr3_nt: TGTGCCAGCAGCTCCTCGGGACAGCTGAACACTGAAGCTTTCTTT

j_call: TRBJ1-2
v_call: TRBV30
clone_size: -
d_call: TRBD1
cdr3_aa: CACPEGQRSHGYPF
cdr3_nt: TGTGCCTGTCCTGAGGGACAGCGATCCCATGGCTACCCCTTC

j_call: TRBJ2-7
v_call: TRBV28
clone_size: -
d_call: TRBD2
cdr3_aa: CASSLPGTSGVEQYF
cdr3_nt: TGTGCCAGCAGCCTCCCCGGGACTAGCGGGGTTGAGCAGTACTTC

j_call: TRBJ2-7
v_call: TRBV30
clone_size: -
d_call: TRBD2
cdr3_aa: CAWRDQPGGTYEQYF
cdr3_nt: TGTGCCTGGCGAGATCAGCCGGGGGGGACCTACGAGCAGTACTTC

j_call: TRBJ2-5
v_call: TRBV7-6
clone_size: -
d_call: TRBD2
cdr3_aa: CASSFGLVETQYF
cdr3_nt: TGTGCCAGCAGCTTTGGACTAGTTGAGACCCAGTACTTC

j_call: TRBJ1-1
v_call: TRBV5-1
clone_size: -
d_call: -
cdr3_aa: CASSSTSRGNTEAFF
cdr3_nt: TGCGCCAGCAGCTCTACCAGCCGGGGGAACACTGAAGCTTTCTTT

j_call: TRBJ1-2
v_call: TRBV9
clone_size: few
d_call: TRBD1
cdr3_aa: CASSARDRGSGYTF
cdr3_nt: TGTGCCAGCAGTGCACGGGACAGGGGCTCTGGCTACACCTTC

j_call: TRBJ1-1
v_call: TRBV7-9
clone_size: few
d_call: TRBD1
cdr3_aa: CASSLDGTVGEAFF
cdr3_nt: TGTGCCAGCAGCCTAGACGGGACAGTGGGTGAAGCTTTCTTT

j_call: TRBJ2-7
v_call: TRBV4-2
clone_size: -
d_call: -
cdr3_aa: CASSQSYEQYF
cdr3_nt: TGTGCCAGCAGCCAATCCTACGAGCAGTACTTC

j_call: TRBJ2-1
v_call: TRBV7-3
clone_size: -
d_call: -
cdr3_aa: CASSPGGNEQFF
cdr3_nt: TGTGCCAGCAGCCCCGGGGGCAATGAGCAGTTCTTC

j_call: TRBJ2-2
v_call: TRBV9
clone_size: -
d_call: TRBD1
cdr3_aa: CASSVVQGTGELFF
cdr3_nt: TGTGCCAGCAGCGTAGTACAGGGGACCGGGGAGCTGTTTTTT

j_call: TRBJ2-1
v_call: TRBV14
clone_size: -
d_call: TRBD2
cdr3_aa: CASSPLTSDSYNEQFF
cdr3_nt: TGTGCCAGCAGCCCACTTACTAGCGACTCCTACAATGAGCAGTTCTTC

j_call: TRBJ2-3
v_call: TRBV5-1
clone_size: -
d_call: TRBD2
cdr3_aa: CASSLLRGTSGGTDTQYF
cdr3_nt: TGCGCCAGCAGCTTGTTGCGAGGGACTAGCGGGGGCACAGATACGCAGTATTTT

j_call: TRBJ2-1
v_call: TRBV9
clone_size: -
d_call: -
cdr3_aa: CASSSRGRGGNEQFF
cdr3_nt: TGTGCCAGCAGCTCCAGGGGGCGCGGGGGCAATGAGCAGTTCTTC

j_call: TRBJ2-7
v_call: TRBV7-9
clone_size: -
d_call: TRBD1
cdr3_aa: CASSSRGTGAHEQYF
cdr3_nt: TGTGCCAGCAGCTCCCGGGGGACAGGTGCCCACGAGCAGTACTTC